These 15 T cell receptor beta chains were all obtained from the same sample, sequenced in a study of tumor-infiltrating lymphocytes in primary liver carcinoma. Blood RNA came from unsorted whole blood; germline DNA was also extracted. Making TCR beta cDNA involved around 520 ng total RNA and a constant-region primer. Generation of the TCR beta libraries relied on three nested multiplex PCR rounds using slightly modified ARM-PCR. With TRBV1-TRBV30 forward primers and a C-beta reverse primer, the first two PCR rounds were run for around 11 cycles each. One entry per CDR3 protein results from TCRdb running MiXCR on the multiplex PCR reads. The sample carries about 200,000 distinct CDR3 sequences, roughly two thirds recorded once. The sample consisted of peripheral blood. Receptors originate from a woman aged 55-75 years with primary liver carcinoma and hepatitis B virus infection.

This clonotype was detected only a few times. V gene TRBV6-1 combines with J gene TRBJ2-7; D might be TRBD2 (6 bases). Trimming pared 7 bases from V and 6 bases from J, leaving 25 bases between. The germline gives CDR1 MNHNS, CDR2 SASEGT. The CDR3 contains 16 residues. The CDR3 DNA reads as TGTGCCAGCACCCTATGGATCGGTCTAGCGAGCGGCGAGCAGTACTTC. As protein: CASTLWIGLASGEQYF.

Regarding this clonotype: An end of the junction does not agree with germline; a read error may underlie this. The V gene is TRBV4-2, the J gene TRBJ2-5; 11 nucleotides align to TRBD2. Germline V CDR1 and CDR2: LGHNA, YNFKEQ. The CDR3 is made up of 16 amino acids. In DNA, the CDR3 is TGTACCAGCAGCCAAGTAGGACTAGCGGGCCAAGAGACCCAGTACTTC. Protein: CTSSQVGLAGQETQYF.

This clonotype occurred many times. The V and J genes are TRBV6-5 and TRBJ2-7; a weak D match, TRBD2 (6 bases). The CDR3 covers 13 residues. The V end lost 0 bases, the J end lost 3 bases, and 6 bases lay between the germline ends. CDR1 and CDR2 (germline): MNHEY, SVGAGI. Here the CDR3 DNA reads TGTGCCAGCAGTTACTCGACTAGCTACGAGCAGTACTTC. This gives the protein CASSYSTSYEQYF.

As for this clonotype: With a much larger clone just one base away, this may be a read error. This rearrangement joins TRBV7-9 to TRBJ2-1; possible D gene TRBD2, 5 bases. This CDR3 region has 12 residues. The germline V gene encodes CDR1 SEHNR and CDR2 FQNEAQ (reference sequence). The CDR3 is CANSPAGRRSFF. CDR3 coding DNA: TGTGCCAACAGCCCAGCCGGCCGGAGGTCGTTCTTC.

This clonotype was picked up many times. The chain joins TRBV6-5 to TRBJ1-1; no clear D gene. CDR3 length: 15 amino acids. Trimming cost V 2 bases and J 1 base, with 11 bases left between them. Germline CDR1 reads MNHEY; CDR2 reads SVGAGI. CDR3: CASSYALAGNTEAFF. The CDR3 coding sequence is TGTGCCAGCAGTTACGCGTTGGCGGGGAACACTGAAGCTTTCTTT.

About this clonotype itself: Given a much more abundant clone one base away, this may be a read error. This chain joins TRBV4-1 and TRBJ2-1, with TRBD1 as a possible D gene (6 bases). The germline V gene has CDR1 MGHRA and CDR2 YSYEKL. The CDR3 is 17 amino acids. The CDR3 DNA reads as TGCGCCAGCAGCCAAGATTTGGGCAGGGGCTCCTTCAATGAGCAGTTCTTC. It specifies CASSQDLGRGSFNEQFF.

For this clonotype: This may be a read error, as it is one base from a much larger clone. The chain carries TRBV4-1 and TRBJ1-1; 8 nucleotides align to TRBD1. CDR1 is MGHRA, CDR2 YSYEKL, per germline. The CDR3 runs to 16 residues. The CDR3 here is CASSQDPRGLDTGAFF. DNA for the CDR3: TGCGCCAGCAGCCAAGACCCCAGGGGGCTCGACACTGGAGCTTTCTTT.

A remark on this clonotype: With a much larger clone just one base away, this may be a read error. The rearrangement uses TRBV12-3 or TRBV12-4 and TRBJ1-5, with D perhaps matching TRBD1 (5 bases). The CDR3 length is 14 residues. The V and J ends lost 3 bases and 5 bases respectively, with 11 bases between them. The CDR3 loop is CASSFNWGDQPQHF. CDR3 bases: TGTGCCAGCAGTTTTAACTGGGGGGATCAGCCCCAGCATTTT.

This clonotype showed up just once. A much bigger clone sits one base away, suggesting this may be a read error. The CDR3 DNA is TGTGCCAGCACACCGGGACTAACGGGAGTAGATACGCAGTATTTT. Its translation: CASTPGLTGVDTQYF. The rearrangement uses TRBV6-5 and TRBJ2-3; 7 nucleotides align to TRBD2. Germline-derived CDR1 and CDR2 are MNHEY and SVGAGI. CDR3 size: 15 residues. After removal of 7 bases from V and 5 bases from J, the junction contained 12 bases not matched to a gene.

As for this clonotype: Being one base from a much bigger clone, this may be a read error. CDR3 protein: CAISFTDQPQHF. In nucleotides, the CDR3 is TGTGCCATCAGCTTTACAGATCAGCCCCAGCATTTT. This sequence joins TRBV5-5 and TRBJ1-5; D uncertain. CDR3 length equals 12 residues. The germline gives CDR1 SGHKS, CDR2 YYEKEE (reference sequence).

Concerning this clonotype: The germline gene is not matched at one end of the junction; a read error may be the cause. The J gene is TRBJ2-7, the V gene TRBV11-2; tentatively, D is TRBD1 (6 bases). Germline values: CDR1 SGHAT, CDR2 FQNNGV. The CDR3 loop spans 15 amino acids. The CDR3 region has the DNA TGTGCCAGCAGCCCGAGGGACATGGGAAACTACCAGCAGTACTTC. Translated, it gives CASSPRDMGNYQQYF.

This clonotype was found once. Sequence at one end of the junction differs from germline and may be a read error. V usage is TRBV11-3 and J usage is TRBJ2-1; maybe TRBD1 (5 bases). The CDR3 has 14 amino acids. Germline assignment: CDR1 SGHNT and CDR2 YENEEA. The CDR3 DNA reads TGTGGCAGCAGCCGACAGAATGGGGTAGAGCCGCAGTTCTTC. Translated: CGSSRQNGVEPQFF.

About this clonotype: Possible read error: a much larger clone is one base away. This chain links TRBV7-9 with TRBJ2-1; perhaps TRBD2 as D (6 bases). Looked up from germline, CDR1 is SEHNR and CDR2 is FQNEAQ (reference sequence). CDR3 size: 14 residues. The CDR3 here is CTSSLVELAIEQFF. The CDR3 region has the DNA TGTACCAGCAGCTTAGTAGAACTAGCCATTGAGCAGTTCTTC.

For this clonotype: A read error is likely, as this CDR3 ends without the conserved phenylalanine or tryptophan. This chain connects TRBV11-2 to TRBJ1-1, with D uncertain. The CDR3 spans 13 residues. Germline V gene sequence: CDR1 SGHAT, CDR2 FQNNGV. The CDR3 DNA reads as TGTGCCGGCAGCTTAGGAAGATTGCAAAAAGCTTTCCTT. Protein: CAGSLGRLQKAFL.

About this clonotype: Because it lacks the conserved phenylalanine or tryptophan at the end, this CDR3 is likely a read error. J is TRBJ1-1 and V is TRBV12-3 or TRBV12-4, with a possible D match to TRBD1 (5 bases). The CDR3 spans 12 residues. CDR3 sequence (DNA): TGTGTCAGCAGTCCAGGGTGGACTGAAGCTTTCTCT. This sequence encodes CVSSPGWTEAFS.